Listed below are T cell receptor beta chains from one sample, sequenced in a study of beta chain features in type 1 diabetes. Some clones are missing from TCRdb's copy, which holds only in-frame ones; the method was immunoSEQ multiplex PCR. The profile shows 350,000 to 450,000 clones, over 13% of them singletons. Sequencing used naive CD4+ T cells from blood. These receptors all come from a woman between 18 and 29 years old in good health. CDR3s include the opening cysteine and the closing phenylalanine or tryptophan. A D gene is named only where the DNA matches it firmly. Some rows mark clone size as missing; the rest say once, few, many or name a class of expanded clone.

CDR3 DNA: TGTGCCTGGAACTGGCGGGCTGGTTACAATGAGCAGTTCTTC
CDR3 protein: CAWNWRAGYNEQFF
J gene: TRBJ2-1
V gene: TRBV30
clone size: .
D gene: .

CDR3 DNA: TGTGCCAGCAGCACGAACAGGGGAAGCAATCAGCCCCAGCATTTT
CDR3 protein: CASSTNRGSNQPQHF
J gene: TRBJ1-5
V gene: TRBV7-9
clone size: few
D gene: TRBD1

CDR3 DNA: TGTGCCACCAGCAGAGAGAAACTGAACACCGGGGAGCTGTTTTTT
CDR3 protein: CATSREKLNTGELFF
J gene: TRBJ2-2
V gene: TRBV15
clone size: few
D gene: .

CDR3 DNA: TGTGCCAGCAGCCCTACCCCGGCGGAAGCCTACGAGCAGTACTTC
CDR3 protein: CASSPTPAEAYEQYF
J gene: TRBJ2-7
V gene: TRBV9
clone size: .
D gene: .

CDR3 DNA: TGTGCCAGCAGTCCCCTAGCGGGGTCCTACAATGAGCAGTTCTTC
CDR3 protein: CASSPLAGSYNEQFF
J gene: TRBJ2-1
V gene: TRBV6-1
clone size: .
D gene: TRBD2

CDR3 DNA: TGTGCCAGCAGCGGCCCGGGACTAGCGGGAGTCGAGCAGTACTTC
CDR3 protein: CASSGPGLAGVEQYF
J gene: TRBJ2-7
V gene: TRBV6-1
clone size: .
D gene: TRBD2

CDR3 DNA: TGCAGTGCCAGGGTGGCAGGAGACTGCACCTTC
CDR3 protein: CSARVAGDCTF
J gene: TRBJ1-2
V gene: TRBV20-1
clone size: few
D gene: .

CDR3 DNA: TGTGCCAGCAGTAAAAGTACGGGGGACTGGGCCTACGAGCAGTACTTC
CDR3 protein: CASSKSTGDWAYEQYF
J gene: TRBJ2-7
V gene: TRBV9
clone size: few
D gene: .

CDR3 DNA: TGTGCCAGCAGTAAAGACCGGACTAGCGGGAGATACGAGCAGTACTTC
CDR3 protein: CASSKDRTSGRYEQYF
J gene: TRBJ2-7
V gene: TRBV25-1
clone size: few
D gene: TRBD2

CDR3 DNA: TGCAGCGGCCATCCGGGGAGCGAGACCCAGTACTTC
CDR3 protein: CSGHPGSETQYF
J gene: TRBJ2-5
V gene: TRBV29-1
clone size: few
D gene: .

CDR3 DNA: TGTGCCAGCAGCCTCCCCGGGGTAAGCTACAATGAGCAGTTCTTC
CDR3 protein: CASSLPGVSYNEQFF
J gene: TRBJ2-1
V gene: TRBV7-9
clone size: .
D gene: .

CDR3 DNA: TGCAGCGTTGAGGGACTAGCGGGAGAGGATGAGCAGTTCTTC
CDR3 protein: CSVEGLAGEDEQFF
J gene: TRBJ2-1
V gene: TRBV29-1
clone size: few
D gene: TRBD2

CDR3 DNA: TGTGCCAGCAGTTACACCGCGGCAGCCTATGGCTACACCTTC
CDR3 protein: CASSYTAAAYGYTF
J gene: TRBJ1-2
V gene: TRBV6-5
clone size: few
D gene: .

CDR3 DNA: TGTGCCAGCGGGGCGACAGGGGGCTACGAGCAGTACTTC
CDR3 protein: CASGATGGYEQYF
J gene: TRBJ2-7
V gene: TRBV7-2
clone size: .
D gene: TRBD1

CDR3 DNA: TGTGCCTGGAGGGGACAGGGGCTCAACTATGGCTACACCTTC
CDR3 protein: CAWRGQGLNYGYTF
J gene: TRBJ1-2
V gene: TRBV30
clone size: .
D gene: TRBD1

CDR3 DNA: TGTGCCACCAGCAGAGCGCGGGGACAGGGTGTGACTAATGAAAAACTGTTTTTT
CDR3 protein: CATSRARGQGVTNEKLFF
J gene: TRBJ1-4
V gene: TRBV15
clone size: .
D gene: TRBD1

CDR3 DNA: TGTGCCAGCAGCCTCACCCCCGGGGGGTTATCCGGGGAGCTGTTTTTT
CDR3 protein: CASSLTPGGLSGELFF
J gene: TRBJ2-2
V gene: TRBV7-3
clone size: .
D gene: TRBD2